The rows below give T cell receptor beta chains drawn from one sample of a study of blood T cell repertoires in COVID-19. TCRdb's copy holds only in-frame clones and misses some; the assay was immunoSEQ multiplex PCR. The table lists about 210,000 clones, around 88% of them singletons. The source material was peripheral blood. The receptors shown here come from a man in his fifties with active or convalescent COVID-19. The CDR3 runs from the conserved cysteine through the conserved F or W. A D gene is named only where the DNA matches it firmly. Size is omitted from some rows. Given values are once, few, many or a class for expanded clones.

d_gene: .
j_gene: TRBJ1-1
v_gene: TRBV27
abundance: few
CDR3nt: TGTGCCAGCAGTTTATCGTGGACAGCGAACACTGAAGCTTTCTTT
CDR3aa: CASSLSWTANTEAFF

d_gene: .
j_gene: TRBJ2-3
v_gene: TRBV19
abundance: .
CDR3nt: TGTGCCAGTAGTATGGGGGCGGGAGCTTCAGATACGCAGTATTTT
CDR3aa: CASSMGAGASDTQYF

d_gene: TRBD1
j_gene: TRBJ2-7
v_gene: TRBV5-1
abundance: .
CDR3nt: TGCGCCAGCAGCCAGGGACAGGGGAAATCCTACGAGCAGTACTTC
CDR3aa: CASSQGQGKSYEQYF

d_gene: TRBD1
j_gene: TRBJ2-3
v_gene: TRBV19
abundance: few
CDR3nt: TGTGCCAGTAGTAGGGACAGGGAGGCAGATACGCAGTATTTT
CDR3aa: CASSRDREADTQYF

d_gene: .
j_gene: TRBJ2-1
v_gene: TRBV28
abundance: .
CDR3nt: TGTGCCAGCAGGCTAAATTCCCCGAAAAGGCAGTTCTTC
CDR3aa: CASRLNSPKRQFF

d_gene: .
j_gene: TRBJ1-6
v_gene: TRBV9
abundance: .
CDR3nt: TGTGCCAGCAGCGAGGTCAGTCGGGATTCACCCCTCCACTTT
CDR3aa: CASSEVSRDSPLHF

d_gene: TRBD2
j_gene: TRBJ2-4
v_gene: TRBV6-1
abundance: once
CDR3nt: TGTGCCAGCAGTGACTTTAGCGGGGGGGCCTCCAAAAACATTCAGTACTTC
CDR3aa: CASSDFSGGASKNIQYF

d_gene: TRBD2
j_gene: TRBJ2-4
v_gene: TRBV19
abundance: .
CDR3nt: TGTGCCAGTAGTATAGAGAGGACTAGCGGGCCGAAAAACATTCAGTACTTC
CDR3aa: CASSIERTSGPKNIQYF

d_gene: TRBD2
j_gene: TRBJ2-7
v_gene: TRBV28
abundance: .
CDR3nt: TGTGCCAGCAGTCTGACTAGCGGGAGCCACGAGCAGTACTTC
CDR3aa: CASSLTSGSHEQYF

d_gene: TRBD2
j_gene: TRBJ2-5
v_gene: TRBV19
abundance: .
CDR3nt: TGTGCCAGTAGTATTGGCTTGGGGACTATCCAAGAGACCCAGTACTTC
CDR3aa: CASSIGLGTIQETQYF

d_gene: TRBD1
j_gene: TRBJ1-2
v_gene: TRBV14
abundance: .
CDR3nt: TGTGCCAGCAGCCAATGGGGGACAGGGTATGGCTACACCTTC
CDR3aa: CASSQWGTGYGYTF

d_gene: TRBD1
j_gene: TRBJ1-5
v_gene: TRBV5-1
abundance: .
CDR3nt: TGCGCCAGCAGCCCGGGACAGCCTTATAGCAATCAGCCCCAGCATTTT
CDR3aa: CASSPGQPYSNQPQHF

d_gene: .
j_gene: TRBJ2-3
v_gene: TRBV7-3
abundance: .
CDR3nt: TGTGCCAGCAGCTTAGAAGGAGGAACAGATACGCAGTATTTT
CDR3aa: CASSLEGGTDTQYF

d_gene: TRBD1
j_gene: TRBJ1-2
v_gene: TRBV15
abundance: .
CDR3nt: TGTGCCACCAGCCCCCGAACGTGGCAGGGGGATGGTGGCTACACCTTC
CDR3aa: CATSPRTWQGDGGYTF

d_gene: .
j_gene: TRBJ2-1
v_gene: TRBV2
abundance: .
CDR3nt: TGTGCCAGCAGTGGAGAGCGAAGCTCCTACAATGAGCAGTTCTTC
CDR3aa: CASSGERSSYNEQFF

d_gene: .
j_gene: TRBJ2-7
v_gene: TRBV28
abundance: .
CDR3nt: TGTGCCAGTTCAATGGGGGGGCAGCTCTCCTACGAGCAGTACTTC
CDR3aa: CASSMGGQLSYEQYF

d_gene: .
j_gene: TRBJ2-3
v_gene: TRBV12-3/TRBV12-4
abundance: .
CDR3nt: TGTGCCAGCAGTTTGAGACAGGCAGATACGCAGTATTTT
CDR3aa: CASSLRQADTQYF

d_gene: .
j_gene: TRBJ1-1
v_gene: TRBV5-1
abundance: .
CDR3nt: TGCGCCAGCAGCATCCCACGGTCGTCGGCAGTTTTAGCTGAAGCTTTGTTCTTT
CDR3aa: CASSIPRSSAVLAEALFF

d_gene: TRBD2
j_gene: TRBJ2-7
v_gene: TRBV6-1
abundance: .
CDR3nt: TGTGCCAGCAGACGCGGGACTAGCGGGTCCTACGAGCAGTACTTC
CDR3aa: CASRRGTSGSYEQYF

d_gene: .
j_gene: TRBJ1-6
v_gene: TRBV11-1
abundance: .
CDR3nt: TGTGCCAGCACCCCGGGGGCCTATAATTCACCCCTCCACTTT
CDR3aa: CASTPGAYNSPLHF

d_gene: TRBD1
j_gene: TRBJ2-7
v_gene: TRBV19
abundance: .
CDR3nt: TGTGCCAGTAGAACCGGGGCGGACAGGGACTACGAGCAGTACTTC
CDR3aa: CASRTGADRDYEQYF

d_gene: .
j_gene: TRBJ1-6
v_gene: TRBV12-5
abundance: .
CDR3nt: TGTGCTAGTGGTTTAGGGGATTCACCCCTCCACTTT
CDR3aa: CASGLGDSPLHF

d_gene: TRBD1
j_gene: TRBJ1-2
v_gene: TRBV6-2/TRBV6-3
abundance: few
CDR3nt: TGTGCCAGCAGTGTGACAGGGTCTTATGGCTACACCTTC
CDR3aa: CASSVTGSYGYTF

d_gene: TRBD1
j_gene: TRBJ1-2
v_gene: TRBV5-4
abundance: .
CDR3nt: TGTGCCAGCAGCTTGGGGACAGGGGTTGACTATGGCTACACCTTC
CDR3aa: CASSLGTGVDYGYTF

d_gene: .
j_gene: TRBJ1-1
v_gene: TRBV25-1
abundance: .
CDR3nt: TGTGCCAGGAGCCACACTGAAGCTTTCTTT
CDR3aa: CARSHTEAFF

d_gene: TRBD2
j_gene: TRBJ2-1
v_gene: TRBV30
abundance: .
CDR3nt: TGTGCCTGGCTCGGACTAGCGGGAGAATTCCGCACTTACAATGAGCAGTTCTTC
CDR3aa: CAWLGLAGEFRTYNEQFF

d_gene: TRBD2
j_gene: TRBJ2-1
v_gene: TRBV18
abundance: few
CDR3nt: TGTGCCAGCTCGGCACTAGCGGACTACAATGAGCAGTTCTTC
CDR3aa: CASSALADYNEQFF

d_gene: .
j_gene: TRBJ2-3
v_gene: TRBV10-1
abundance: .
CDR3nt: TGCGCCAGCAGTGAGGGGGAGGCTAGCACAGATACGCAGTATTTT
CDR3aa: CASSEGEASTDTQYF

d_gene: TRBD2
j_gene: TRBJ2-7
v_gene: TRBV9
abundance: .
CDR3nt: TGTGCCAGCAGCGTATTAAGCGGGGGTGAGCAGTACTTC
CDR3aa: CASSVLSGGEQYF

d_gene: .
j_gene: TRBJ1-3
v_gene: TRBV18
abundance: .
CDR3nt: TGTGCCAGCTCACCAACCGGTTTTGGAAACACCATATATTTT
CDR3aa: CASSPTGFGNTIYF

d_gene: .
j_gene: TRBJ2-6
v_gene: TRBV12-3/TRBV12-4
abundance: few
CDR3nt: TGTGCCAGCACTAACTCTGGGGCCAACGTCCTGACTTTC
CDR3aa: CASTNSGANVLTF

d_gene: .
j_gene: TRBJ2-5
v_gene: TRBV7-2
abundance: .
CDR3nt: TGTGCCAGCAGCTTAGCCCAGGGGTCCCAGTACTTC
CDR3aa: CASSLAQGSQYF

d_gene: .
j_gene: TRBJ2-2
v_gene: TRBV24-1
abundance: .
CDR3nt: TGTGCCACCAGTGCCGCTTTGAGCGGGGAGCTGTTTTTT
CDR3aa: CATSAALSGELFF

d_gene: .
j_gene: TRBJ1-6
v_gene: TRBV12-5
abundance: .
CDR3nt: TGTGCTAGTGGACGTCCGGGGGTTCGTAATTCACCCCTCCACTTT
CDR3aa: CASGRPGVRNSPLHF

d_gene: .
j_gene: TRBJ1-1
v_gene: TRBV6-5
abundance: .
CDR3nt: TGTGCCAGCAGACCTCCGGGGGGCCTTTTAATTACTTTCTTT
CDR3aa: CASRPPGGLLITFF

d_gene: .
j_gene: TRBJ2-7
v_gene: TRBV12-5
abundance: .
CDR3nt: TGTGCTAGTGGTACCGCCGGAACAGGGTTGAACGAGCAGTACTTC
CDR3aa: CASGTAGTGLNEQYF

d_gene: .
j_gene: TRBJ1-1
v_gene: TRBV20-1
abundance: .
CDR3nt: TGCAGCCCTAGTCGGGAAGCTTTCTTT
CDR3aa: CSPSREAFF

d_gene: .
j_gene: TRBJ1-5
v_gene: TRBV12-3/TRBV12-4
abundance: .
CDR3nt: TGTGCCAGCAACGTGGGAGGGGATCAGCCCCAGCATTTT
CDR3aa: CASNVGGDQPQHF

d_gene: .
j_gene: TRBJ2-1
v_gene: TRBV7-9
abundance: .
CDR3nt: TGTGCCATTGAGGGCAGCCTCTCCTACAATGAGCAGTTCTTC
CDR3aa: CAIEGSLSYNEQFF

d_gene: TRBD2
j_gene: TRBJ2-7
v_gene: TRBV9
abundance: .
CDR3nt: TGTGCCAGCAGCGTAGGAGGGACTACCTTCTACGAGCAGTACTTC
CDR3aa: CASSVGGTTFYEQYF

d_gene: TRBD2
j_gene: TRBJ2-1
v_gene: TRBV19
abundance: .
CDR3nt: TGTGCCAGTACCGTATGGGGGTCTAGCGGGAGCCGGGATGAGCAGTTCTTC
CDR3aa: CASTVWGSSGSRDEQFF

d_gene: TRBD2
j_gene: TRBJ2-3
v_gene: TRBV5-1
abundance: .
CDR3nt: TGCGCCAGCAGTCCCGGGAGGGCGTCGGCAGATACGCAGTATTTT
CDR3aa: CASSPGRASADTQYF

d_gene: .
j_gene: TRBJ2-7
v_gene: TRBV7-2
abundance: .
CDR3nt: TGTGCCAGCAGCTTTTACAGTTCCTACGAGCAGTACTTC
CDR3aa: CASSFYSSYEQYF

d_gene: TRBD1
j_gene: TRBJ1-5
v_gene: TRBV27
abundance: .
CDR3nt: TGTGCCAGCAGTTCGGGGGGCCAGGGGGCGCTCGGCAATCAGCCCCAGCATTTT
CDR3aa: CASSSGGQGALGNQPQHF

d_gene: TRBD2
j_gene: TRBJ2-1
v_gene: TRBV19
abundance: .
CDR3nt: TGTGCCAGTAGTTCTTTGCGGGAGGGGGAGCAGTTCTTC
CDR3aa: CASSSLREGEQFF

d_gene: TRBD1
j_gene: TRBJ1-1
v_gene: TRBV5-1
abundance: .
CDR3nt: TGCGCCAGCAGCACTGGGACAGGGGATATGGAAACTGAAGCTTTCTTT
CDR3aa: CASSTGTGDMETEAFF

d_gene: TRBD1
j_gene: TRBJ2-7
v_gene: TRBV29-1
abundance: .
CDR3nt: TGCAGCGTTGAAGGGACAGGGACCTACGAGCAGTACTTC
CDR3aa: CSVEGTGTYEQYF

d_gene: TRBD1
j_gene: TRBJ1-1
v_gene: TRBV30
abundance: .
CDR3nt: TGTGCCTGGGCGAGGGGGCTCAACACTGAAGCTTTCTTT
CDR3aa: CAWARGLNTEAFF

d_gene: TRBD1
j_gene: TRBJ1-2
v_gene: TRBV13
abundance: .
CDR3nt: TGTGCCAGCAGCTCATACAGGGGGCATAACTATGGCTACACCTTC
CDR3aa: CASSSYRGHNYGYTF

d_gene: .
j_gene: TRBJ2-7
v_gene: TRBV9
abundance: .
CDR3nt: TGTGCCAGCAGCGTTAGTCTAGCCCACTACGAGCAGTACTTC
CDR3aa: CASSVSLAHYEQYF

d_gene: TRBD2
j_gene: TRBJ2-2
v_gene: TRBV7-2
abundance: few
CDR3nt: TGTGCCAGCAGCACCCTAGCGGGGGCCACCGGGGAGCTGTTTTTT
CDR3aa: CASSTLAGATGELFF

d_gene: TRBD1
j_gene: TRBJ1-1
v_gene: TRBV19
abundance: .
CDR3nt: TGTGCCAGTAGTACCGTACAGGGGGCTGAGGCTTTCTTT
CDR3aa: CASSTVQGAEAFF

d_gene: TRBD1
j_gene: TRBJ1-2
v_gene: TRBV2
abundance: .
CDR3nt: TGTGCCAGCACCGAATCCGGGACAGGGAACTATGGCTACACCTTC
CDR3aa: CASTESGTGNYGYTF

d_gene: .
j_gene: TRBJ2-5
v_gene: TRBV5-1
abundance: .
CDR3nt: TGCGCCAGCAGCTCCCCCGGGTACCAAGAGACCCAGTACTTC
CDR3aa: CASSSPGYQETQYF

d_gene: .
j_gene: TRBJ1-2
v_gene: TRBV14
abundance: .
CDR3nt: TGTGCCAGCAGCACATCGTGGGGCCCTGCTAACTATGGCTACACCTTC
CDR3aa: CASSTSWGPANYGYTF